This TCR beta chain was recorded in a study of cytotoxic CD8 clonotypes in ibrutinib-treated CLL. Using immunoSEQ multiplex PCR, the repertoire was profiled, and TCRdb retains in-frame clones only, with some absent. In the table there are 150,000 to 200,000 clones, roughly 90% of which are singletons. V trimming: 5 bases; J trimming: 10 bases; junction bases outside the gene matches: 7. This CDR3 has 15 amino acids. Germline assignment: CDR1 SGHVS and CDR2 FNYEAQ. General study points: Baseline values of clonality outstripped age-matched healthy donors and followed circulating CD8+ T-cell counts.

This clone was seen only once. Antigen unknown. The gene calls are TRBV7-6 and TRBJ2-1; 14 nucleotides match TRBD2. The TCR originated in a human donor with chronic lymphocytic leukemia. Sequenced here: PBMCs, sampled at disease progression, from a patient treated with ibrutinib. Here the CDR3 reads CASSTGLAGAGEQFF. The CDR3 DNA reads as TGTGCCAGCAGCACGGGACTAGCGGGAGCAGGGGAGCAGTTCTTC.